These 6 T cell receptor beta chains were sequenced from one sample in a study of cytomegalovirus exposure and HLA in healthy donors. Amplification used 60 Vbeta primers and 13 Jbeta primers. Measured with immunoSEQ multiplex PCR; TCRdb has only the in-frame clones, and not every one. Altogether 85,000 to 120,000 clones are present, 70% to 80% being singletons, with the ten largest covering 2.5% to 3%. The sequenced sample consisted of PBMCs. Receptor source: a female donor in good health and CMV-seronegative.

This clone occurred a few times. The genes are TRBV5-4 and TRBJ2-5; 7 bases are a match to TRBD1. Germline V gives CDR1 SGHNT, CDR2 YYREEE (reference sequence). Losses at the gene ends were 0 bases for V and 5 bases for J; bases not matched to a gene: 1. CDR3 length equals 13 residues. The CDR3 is CASSLGRGETQYF. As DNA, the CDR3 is TGTGCCAGCAGCTTGGGCAGGGGGGAGACCCAGTACTTC.

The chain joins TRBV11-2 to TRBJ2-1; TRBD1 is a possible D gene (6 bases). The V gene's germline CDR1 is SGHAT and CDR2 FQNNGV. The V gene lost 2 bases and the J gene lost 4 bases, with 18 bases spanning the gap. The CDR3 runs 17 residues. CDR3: CASSLLPRGTSYNEQFF. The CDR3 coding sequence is TGTGCCAGCAGCTTACTACCCAGGGGTACCTCTTACAATGAGCAGTTCTTC.

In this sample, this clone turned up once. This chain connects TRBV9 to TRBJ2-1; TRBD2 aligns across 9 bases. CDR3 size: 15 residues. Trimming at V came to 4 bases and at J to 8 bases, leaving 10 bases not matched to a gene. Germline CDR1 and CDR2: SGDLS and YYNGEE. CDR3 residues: CASSSSGLASYEQFF. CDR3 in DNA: TGTGCCAGCAGCTCGTCGGGACTAGCTTCCTATGAGCAGTTCTTC.

CDR3 in amino acids: CASSSTGNMREQYF. The CDR3 bases are TGTGCCAGCAGCTCGACAGGGAATATGCGTGAGCAGTACTTC. The chain recombines TRBV7-6 with TRBJ2-7, with 7 bases aligning to TRBD1. This CDR3 region has 14 residues. V lost 4 bases to trimming and J lost 7 bases; unmatched junction nucleotides: 10. CDR1 SGHVS and CDR2 FNYEAQ come from the germline V gene.

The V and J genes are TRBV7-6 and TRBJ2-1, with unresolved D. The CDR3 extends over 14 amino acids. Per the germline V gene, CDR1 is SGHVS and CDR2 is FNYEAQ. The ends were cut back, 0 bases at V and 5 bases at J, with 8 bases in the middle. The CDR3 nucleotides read TGTGCCAGCAGCTTAGCGCGGCCTAACAATGAGCAGTTCTTC. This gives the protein CASSLARPNNEQFF.

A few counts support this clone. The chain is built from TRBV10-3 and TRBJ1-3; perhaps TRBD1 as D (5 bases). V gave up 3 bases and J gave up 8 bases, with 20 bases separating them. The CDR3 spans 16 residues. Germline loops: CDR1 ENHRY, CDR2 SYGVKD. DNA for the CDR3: TGTGCCATCAGTGAAACCCCGACAGCTCTCGGTTACACCATATATTTT. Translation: CAISETPTALGYTIYF.